A single sample is the source of the 20 T cell receptor beta chains below, sequenced in a study of cytomegalovirus exposure and HLA in healthy donors. Vbeta (60) and Jbeta (13) primers were used in the PCR. Some clones are missing from TCRdb's copy, which holds only in-frame ones; the method was immunoSEQ multiplex PCR. The repertoire consists of 81,000 or so clones, with about three fifths occurring once and the leading ten covering about 5%. The sample comprised PBMCs. Every receptor here comes from a woman under 40 in good health and CMV-seropositive.

This clone was picked up one time. The rearrangement joins TRBV13 to TRBJ2-7; 7 bases agree with TRBD1. J gave up 3 bases and V 6 bases, and 2 bases lay outside the gene matches. Germline V gene lookup returns CDR1 PRHDT and CDR2 FYEKMQ (reference sequence). CDR3 length: 12 residues. The CDR3 region has the DNA TGTGCCAGCAGAAGACAGGGCTACGAGCAGTACTTC. This sequence encodes CASRRQGYEQYF.

The chain uses TRBV14 and TRBJ2-1; TRBD2 aligns across 10 bases. The germline V gene encodes CDR1 SGHDN and CDR2 FVKESK. There are 16 residues in the CDR3. V lost 3 bases and J lost 8; bases outside the gene matches: 10. The CDR3 loop is CASSQGTSVSYHEQFF. The CDR3 DNA sequence: TGTGCCAGCAGCCAGGGGACTAGCGTAAGTTACCATGAGCAGTTCTTC.

On this clone itself: The junction differs from germline at one of its ends, possibly a read error. The V and J genes are TRBV5-1 and TRBJ1-1; possibly TRBD1 for D (6 bases). CDR1 and CDR2 (germline): SGHRS, YFSETQ. This CDR3 contains 14 residues. The CDR3 sequence: CAGSSGQTYTEAFF. CDR3 bases: TGCGCCGGCAGCTCGGGACAAACCTACACTGAAGCTTTCTTT.

The chain is built from TRBV6-5 and TRBJ2-5; D possibly corresponds to TRBD1 (6 bases). In germline, CDR1 is MNHEY, CDR2 SVGAGI. CDR3 length equals 14 residues. Trimming pared 0 bases from V and 6 bases from J, leaving 11 bases between. CDR3 sequence reads: CASSYSGARQTQYF. The CDR3, as DNA: TGTGCCAGCAGTTACTCGGGGGCACGGCAGACCCAGTACTTC.

The chain has TRBV30 and TRBJ2-3, with TRBD1 as a possible D gene (6 bases). V lost 3 bases to trimming and J lost 2 bases, with 9 bases between them. Germline CDR1 reads GTSNPN; CDR2 reads SVGIG (reference sequence). The CDR3 sequence is 13 residues long. CDR3 nucleotide sequence: TGTGCCTGGAGGGCAGGGGCCACAGATACGCAGTATTTT. Its translation: CAWRAGATDTQYF.

CDR3 amino acids: CASSDTQNQPQHF. DNA of the CDR3: TGTGCCAGCAGTGACACTCAAAATCAGCCCCAGCATTTT. The chain has TRBV6-1 and TRBJ1-5; D gene unclear. The length of the CDR3 is 13 residues. V lost 3 bases and J 4 bases, leaving 7 bases between the germline ends. Germline-derived CDR1 and CDR2 are MNHNS and SASEGT.

The chain uses TRBV7-3 and TRBJ2-7, with unresolved D. CDR1 SGHTA and CDR2 FQGTGA come from the germline V gene. V lost 1 base, J lost 0 bases, and 7 bases lay in between. The CDR3 contains 14 residues. The CDR3 sequence: CASSLRPDSYEQYF. The CDR3 region has the DNA TGTGCCAGCAGCTTAAGGCCAGACTCCTACGAGCAGTACTTC.

This sequence joins TRBV9 and TRBJ2-1; D possibly corresponds to TRBD1 (6 bases). Trimming left V 4 bases short and J 3 bases short, with 17 bases between. This CDR3 has 16 residues. CDR1 is SGDLS and CDR2 is YYNGEE in the germline V gene. Written as DNA, the CDR3 is TGTGCCAGCAGCAAACTGTCCAGGGGAGACTACAATGAGCAGTTCTTC. Its protein product is CASSKLSRGDYNEQFF.

This chain joins TRBV2 and TRBJ2-5; D call uncertain. V was trimmed by 2 bases and J by 2 bases, leaving 6 bases between them. Germline V gene sequence: CDR1 SNHLY, CDR2 FYNNEI. The CDR3 covers 13 residues. CDR3 DNA: TGTGCCAGCAGTGAACTTGCGCAAGAGACCCAGTACTTC. The encoded protein is CASSELAQETQYF.

This clone was picked up a small number of times. CDR3 sequence reads: CASSFGAAGPDTQYF. As DNA, the CDR3 is TGTGCCAGCAGCTTTGGCGCAGCGGGCCCAGATACGCAGTATTTT. V is TRBV5-6 and J is TRBJ2-3; the D gene is possibly TRBD2 (6 bases). This CDR3 has 15 amino acids. The germline V and J ends were trimmed by 2 bases and 4 bases, with 14 bases remaining between them. Germline V gives CDR1 SGHDT, CDR2 YYEEEE.

Notes on this clone: This sample also contains other DNA sequences that code for the same CDR3. The CDR3 loop reads CASSLLPGFLSGANVLTF. CDR3 nucleotide sequence: TGTGCCAGCAGCTTATTGCCGGGTTTTTTGTCTGGGGCCAACGTCCTGACTTTC. The rearrangement links TRBV7-9 to TRBJ2-6; D uncertain. Trimming left V 2 bases short and J 1 base short, with 15 bases between. CDR3 length: 18 amino acids. Germline values: CDR1 SEHNR, CDR2 FQNEAQ (reference sequence).

The chain has TRBV6-1 and TRBJ2-2; the match to TRBD2 covers 9 bases. The CDR3 sequence is 15 residues long. Germline V gene data show CDR1 as MNHNS and CDR2 as SASEGT. V shed 4 bases and J 3 bases; nucleotides not matched to a gene: 3. The DNA for the CDR3 is TGTGCCAGCAGTGGCTCTAGCGGGGACACCGGGGAGCTGTTTTTT. It translates to CASSGSSGDTGELFF.

The sample holds a few counts of this clone. In DNA form, the CDR3 reads TGTGCCAGCAGTGGCTACACGGGCTCCTACAATGAGCAGTTCTTC. It is translated as CASSGYTGSYNEQFF. The J gene is TRBJ2-1, the V gene TRBV25-1; no reliable D call. The V and J ends lost 4 bases and 0 bases respectively, with 10 bases between them. The CDR3 extends over 15 amino acids. Germline V gene sequence: CDR1 MGHDK, CDR2 SYGVNS.

The chain carries TRBV19 and TRBJ2-3; TRBD2 is a possible D gene (5 bases). This CDR3 has 13 residues. The germline gives CDR1 LNHDA, CDR2 SQIVND (reference sequence). V lost 4 bases to trimming and J lost 0 bases, with 5 bases between them. CDR3 DNA sequence: TGTGCCAGTAGTAGCGGGAGCACAGATACGCAGTATTTT. Amino acid sequence: CASSSGSTDTQYF. Supplemented by reference TRBV19 and TRBJ2-3, the full variable domain reads DGGITQSPKYLFRKEGQNVTLSCEQNLNHDAMYWYRQDPGQGLRLIYYSQIVNDFQKGDIAEGYSVSREKKESFPLTVTSAQKNPTAFYLCASSSGSTDTQYFGPGTRLTVL.

In its sample, this clone was seen a few times. V and J are TRBV5-1 and TRBJ2-7; possible D gene TRBD1, 7 bases. V gave up 4 bases and J gave up 2 bases, with 13 bases separating them. In germline, CDR1 is SGHRS, CDR2 YFSETQ. CDR3 length: 14 residues. The chain's CDR3 is CASSPGDSTYEQYF. For the CDR3, the DNA is TGCGCCAGCAGCCCGGGGGACAGCACCTACGAGCAGTACTTC.

V and J are TRBV25-1 and TRBJ1-2, with 9 positions matching TRBD1. V gave up 3 bases and J gave up 5 bases; unmatched junction bases: 4. There are 14 residues in the CDR3. The V gene's germline CDR1 is MGHDK and CDR2 SYGVNS. CDR3 in amino acids: CASSEPDRGYGYTF. The DNA of the CDR3 is TGTGCCAGCAGTGAGCCGGACAGGGGATATGGCTACACCTTC.

The gene calls are TRBV10-1 and TRBJ2-1; D possibly corresponds to TRBD2 (5 bases). The CDR3 contains 14 residues. Deletions cut 5 bases from V and 3 bases from J, with 11 bases between. Per the germline V gene, CDR1 is WNHNN and CDR2 is SYGVQD (reference sequence). The CDR3 DNA reads TGCGCCAGCAGTCGGGGATATGTCTACAATGAGCAGTTCTTC. The encoded protein is CASSRGYVYNEQFF.

The chain employs TRBV2 and TRBJ2-7; possibly TRBD2 for D (5 bases). Germline CDR1 reads SNHLY; CDR2 reads FYNNEI. The length of the CDR3 is 14 residues. Between the trimmed V and J ends, which lost 3 bases and 2 bases, there was a span of 11 bases. In DNA form, the CDR3 reads TGTGCCAGCAGTGAGGACTCAAAGCCCTACGAGCAGTACTTC. Translated, it gives CASSEDSKPYEQYF.

This sequence joins TRBV5-6 and TRBJ1-5, with D possibly matching TRBD1 (5 bases). The CDR3 runs 16 residues. V was pared by 3 bases and J by 7 bases, with 20 bases between. Germline V gives CDR1 SGHDT, CDR2 YYEEEE. The CDR3 here is CASSSLGEQVEQPQHF. The CDR3 DNA sequence: TGTGCCAGCAGCTCCCTAGGAGAACAGGTAGAGCAGCCCCAGCATTTT.

The V and J genes are TRBV7-2 and TRBJ2-1, with a weak D call TRBD2 (6 bases). In germline, CDR1 is SGHTA, CDR2 FQGNSA. The germline V and J ends were trimmed by 7 bases and 4 bases, with 14 bases remaining between them. The CDR3 consists of 14 residues. The CDR3 reads CASTRGFGYNEQFF. The CDR3, as DNA: TGTGCCAGCACCCGGGGGTTTGGATACAATGAGCAGTTCTTC.